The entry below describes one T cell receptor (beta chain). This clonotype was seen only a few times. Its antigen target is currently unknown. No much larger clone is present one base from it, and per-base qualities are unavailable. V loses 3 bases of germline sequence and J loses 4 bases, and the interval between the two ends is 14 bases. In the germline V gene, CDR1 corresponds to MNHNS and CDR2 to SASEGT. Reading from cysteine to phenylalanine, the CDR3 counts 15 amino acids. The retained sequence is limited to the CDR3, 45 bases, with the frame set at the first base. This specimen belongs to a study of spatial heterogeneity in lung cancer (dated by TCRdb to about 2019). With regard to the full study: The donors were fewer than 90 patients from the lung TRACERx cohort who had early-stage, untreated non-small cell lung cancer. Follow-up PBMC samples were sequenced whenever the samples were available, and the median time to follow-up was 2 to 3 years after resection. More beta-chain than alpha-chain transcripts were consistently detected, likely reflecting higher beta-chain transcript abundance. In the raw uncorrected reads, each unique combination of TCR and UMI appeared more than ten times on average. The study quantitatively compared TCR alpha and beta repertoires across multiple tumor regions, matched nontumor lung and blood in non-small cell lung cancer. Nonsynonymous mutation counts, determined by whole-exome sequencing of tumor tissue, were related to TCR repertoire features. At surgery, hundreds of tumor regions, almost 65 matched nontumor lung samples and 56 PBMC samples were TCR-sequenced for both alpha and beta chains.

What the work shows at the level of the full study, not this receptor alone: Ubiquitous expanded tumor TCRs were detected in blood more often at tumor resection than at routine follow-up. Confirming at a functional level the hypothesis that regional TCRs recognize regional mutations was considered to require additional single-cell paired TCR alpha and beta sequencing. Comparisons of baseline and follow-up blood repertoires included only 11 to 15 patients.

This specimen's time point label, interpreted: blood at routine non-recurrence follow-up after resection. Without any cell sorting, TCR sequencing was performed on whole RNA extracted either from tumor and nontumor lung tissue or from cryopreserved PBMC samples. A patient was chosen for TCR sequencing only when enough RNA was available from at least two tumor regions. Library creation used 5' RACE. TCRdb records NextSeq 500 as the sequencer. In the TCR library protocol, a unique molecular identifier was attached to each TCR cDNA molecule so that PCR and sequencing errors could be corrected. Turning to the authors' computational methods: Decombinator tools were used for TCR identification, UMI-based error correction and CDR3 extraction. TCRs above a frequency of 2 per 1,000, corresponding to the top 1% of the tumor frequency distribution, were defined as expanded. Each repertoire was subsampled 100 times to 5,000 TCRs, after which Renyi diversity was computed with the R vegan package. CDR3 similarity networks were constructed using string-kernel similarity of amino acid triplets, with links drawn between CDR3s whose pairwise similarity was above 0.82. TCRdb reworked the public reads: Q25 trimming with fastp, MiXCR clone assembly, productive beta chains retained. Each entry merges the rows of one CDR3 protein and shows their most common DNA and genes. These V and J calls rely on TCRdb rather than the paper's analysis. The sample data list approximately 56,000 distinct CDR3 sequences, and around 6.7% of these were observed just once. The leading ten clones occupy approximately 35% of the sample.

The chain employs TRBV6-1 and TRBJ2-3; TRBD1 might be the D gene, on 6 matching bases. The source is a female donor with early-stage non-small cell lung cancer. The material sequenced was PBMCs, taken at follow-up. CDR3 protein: CASSDGKWGPDTQYF. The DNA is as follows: TGTGCCAGCAGTGATGGAAAGTGGGGGCCAGATACGCAGTATTTT.